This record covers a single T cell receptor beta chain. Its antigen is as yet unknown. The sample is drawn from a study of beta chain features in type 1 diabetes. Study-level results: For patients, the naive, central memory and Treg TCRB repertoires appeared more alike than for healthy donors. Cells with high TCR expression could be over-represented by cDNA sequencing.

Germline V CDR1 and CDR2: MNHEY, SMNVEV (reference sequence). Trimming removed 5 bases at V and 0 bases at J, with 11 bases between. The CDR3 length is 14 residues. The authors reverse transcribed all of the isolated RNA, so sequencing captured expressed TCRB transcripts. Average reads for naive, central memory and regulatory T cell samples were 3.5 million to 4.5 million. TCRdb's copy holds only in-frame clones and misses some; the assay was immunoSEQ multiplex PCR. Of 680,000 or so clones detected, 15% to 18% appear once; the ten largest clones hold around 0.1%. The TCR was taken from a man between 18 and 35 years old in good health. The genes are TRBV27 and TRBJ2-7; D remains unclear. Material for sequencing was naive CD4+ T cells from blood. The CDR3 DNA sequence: TGTGCCAGCAGTCGGGCAGCGAGCTCCTACGAGCAGTACTTC. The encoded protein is CASSRAASSYEQYF.